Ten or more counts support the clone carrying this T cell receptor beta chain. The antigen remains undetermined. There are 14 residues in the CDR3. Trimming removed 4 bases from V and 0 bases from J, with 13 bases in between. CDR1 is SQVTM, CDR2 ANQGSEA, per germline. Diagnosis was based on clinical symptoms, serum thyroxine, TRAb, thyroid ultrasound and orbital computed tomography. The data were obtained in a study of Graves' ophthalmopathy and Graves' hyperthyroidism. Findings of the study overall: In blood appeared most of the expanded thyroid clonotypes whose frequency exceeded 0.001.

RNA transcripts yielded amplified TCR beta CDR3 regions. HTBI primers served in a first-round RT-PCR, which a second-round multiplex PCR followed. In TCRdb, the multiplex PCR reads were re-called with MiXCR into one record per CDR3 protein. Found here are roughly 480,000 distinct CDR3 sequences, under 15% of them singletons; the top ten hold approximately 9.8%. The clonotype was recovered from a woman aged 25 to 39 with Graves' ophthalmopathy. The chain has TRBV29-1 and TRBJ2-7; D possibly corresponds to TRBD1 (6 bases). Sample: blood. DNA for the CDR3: TGCAGCGTTGGTGTTACAGGGAGCTCCTACGAGCAGTACTTC. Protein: CSVGVTGSSYEQYF.